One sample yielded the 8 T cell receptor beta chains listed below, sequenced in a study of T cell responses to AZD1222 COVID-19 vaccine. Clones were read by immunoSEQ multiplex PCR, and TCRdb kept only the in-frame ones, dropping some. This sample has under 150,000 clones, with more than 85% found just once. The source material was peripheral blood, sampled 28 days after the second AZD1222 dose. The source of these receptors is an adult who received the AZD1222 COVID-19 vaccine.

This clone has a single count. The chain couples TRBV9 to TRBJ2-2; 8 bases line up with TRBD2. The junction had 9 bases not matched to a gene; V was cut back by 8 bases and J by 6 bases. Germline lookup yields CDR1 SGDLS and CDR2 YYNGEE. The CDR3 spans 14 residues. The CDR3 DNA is TGTGCCAGTACCGCGGGGGGCGCCCCCGGGGAGCTGTTTTTT. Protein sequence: CASTAGGAPGELFF.

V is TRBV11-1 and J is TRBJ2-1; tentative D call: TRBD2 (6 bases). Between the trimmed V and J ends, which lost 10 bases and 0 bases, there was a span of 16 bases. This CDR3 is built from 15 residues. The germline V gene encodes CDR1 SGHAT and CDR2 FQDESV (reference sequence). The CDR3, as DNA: TGTGCCACCGCCGACTCCGGGGGCTCCTACAATGAGCAGTTCTTC. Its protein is CATADSGGSYNEQFF.

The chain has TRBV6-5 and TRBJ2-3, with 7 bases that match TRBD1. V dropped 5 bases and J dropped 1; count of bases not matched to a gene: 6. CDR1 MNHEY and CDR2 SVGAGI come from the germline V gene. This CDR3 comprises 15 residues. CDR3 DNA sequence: TGTGCCAGCAGTCGCACAGGGGTAGGCACAGATACGCAGTATTTT. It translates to CASSRTGVGTDTQYF.

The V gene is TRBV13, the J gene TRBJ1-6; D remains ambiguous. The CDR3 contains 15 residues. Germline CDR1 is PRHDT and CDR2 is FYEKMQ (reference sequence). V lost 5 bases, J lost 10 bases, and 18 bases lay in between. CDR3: CASSLTEQVSSPLHF. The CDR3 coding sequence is TGTGCCAGCAGCCTCACCGAGCAGGTGTCATCACCCCTCCACTTT.

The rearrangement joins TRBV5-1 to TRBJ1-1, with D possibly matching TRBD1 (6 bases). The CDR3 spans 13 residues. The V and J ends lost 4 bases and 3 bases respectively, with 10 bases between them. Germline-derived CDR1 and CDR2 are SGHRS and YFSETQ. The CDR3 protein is CASSPRTDTEAFF. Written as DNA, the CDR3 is TGCGCCAGCAGCCCAAGGACAGACACTGAAGCTTTCTTT.

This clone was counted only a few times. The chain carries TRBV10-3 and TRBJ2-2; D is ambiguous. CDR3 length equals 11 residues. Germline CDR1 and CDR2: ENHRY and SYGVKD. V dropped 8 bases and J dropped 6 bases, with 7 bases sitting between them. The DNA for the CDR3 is TGTGCCATCCGTATGCCCGGGGAGCTGTTTTTT. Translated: CAIRMPGELFF.

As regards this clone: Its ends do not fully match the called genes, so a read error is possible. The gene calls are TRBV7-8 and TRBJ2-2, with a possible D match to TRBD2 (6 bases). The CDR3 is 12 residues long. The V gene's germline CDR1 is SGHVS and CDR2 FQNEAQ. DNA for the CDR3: TGTGCCAGCAGCCTAGCGTACGGGGAGCTGTTTTTT. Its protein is CASSLAYGELFF.

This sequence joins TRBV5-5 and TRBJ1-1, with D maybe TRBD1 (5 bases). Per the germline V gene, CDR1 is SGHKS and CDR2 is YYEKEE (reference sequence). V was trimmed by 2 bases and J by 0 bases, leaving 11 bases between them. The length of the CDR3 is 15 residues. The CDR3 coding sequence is TGTGCCAGCAGCTTTGGCCAGGGAGTGAACACTGAAGCTTTCTTT. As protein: CASSFGQGVNTEAFF.